This entry lists 30 T cell receptor beta chains sequenced from one sample in a study of T cells after yellow fever vaccination. Each CDR3 protein is one row after TCRdb ran MiXCR on the 5' RACE reads. Among about 260,000 distinct CDR3 sequences listed, around 5.3% were seen once. The material was CD4+ T cells sorted from PBMCs, obtained on the day of the yellow fever booster vaccination. The receptors stem from a man younger than 30 who received the YFV17D yellow fever vaccine.

In its sample, this clonotype was seen a few times. The J gene is TRBJ2-3, the V gene TRBV6-6; D tentatively reads TRBD1 or TRBD2 (6 bases each). The germline CDR1 and CDR2 sequences are MNHNY and SVGAGI (reference sequence). There are 15 residues in the CDR3. V was cut by 0 bases and J by 4 bases, with 11 bases left in between. The CDR3 coding sequence is TGTGCCAGCAGTTACTCTGCCGGGGGCGCAGATACGCAGTATTTT. As protein: CASSYSAGGADTQYF.

This clonotype was counted a few times. The V and J genes are TRBV6-6 and TRBJ2-7, with D perhaps TRBD1 (6 bases). The CDR3 sequence is 12 residues long. The V end was cut by 5 bases, the J end by 9 bases, with 14 bases between. Germline CDR1 is MNHNY and CDR2 is SVGAGI (reference sequence). The CDR3 loop is CASSGTSWVQYF. DNA for the CDR3: TGTGCCAGCAGTGGGACATCGTGGGTGCAGTACTTC.

This clonotype was seen more than once but under ten times. V is TRBV7-2 and J is TRBJ1-1, with D possibly TRBD1 on 6 matching bases. In germline, CDR1 is SGHTA, CDR2 FQGNSA. The CDR3 spans 14 residues. Trimming removed 4 bases from V and 1 base from J, with 10 bases in between. In DNA, the CDR3 is TGTGCCAGCAGCTCCCAGGGGTGGAACACTGAAGCTTTCTTT. This codes for CASSSQGWNTEAFF.

This clonotype was picked up a small number of times. The chain combines TRBV28 with TRBJ1-6; 8 bases match TRBD1. The CDR3 length is 15 residues. Trimming removed 4 bases from V and 8 bases from J; junction bases left unmatched: 7. From germline, CDR1 is MDHEN and CDR2 SYDVKM. CDR3 DNA sequence: TGTGCCAGCAGTTCTGGGGACAGGCTGTATTCACCCCTCCACTTT. Residues: CASSSGDRLYSPLHF. The complete variable domain, with remaining parts taken from reference TRBV28 and TRBJ1-6, reads DVKVTQSSRYLVKRTGEKVFLECVQDMDHENMFWYRQDPGLGLRLIYFSYDVKMKEKGDIPEGYSVSREKKERFSLILESASTNQTSMYLCASSSGDRLYSPLHFGNGTRLTVT.

The chain combines TRBV28 with TRBJ2-5; 8 bases align to TRBD1. V lost 11 bases and J lost 5; bases outside the gene matches: 10. This CDR3 has 13 residues. In germline, CDR1 is MDHEN, CDR2 SYDVKM. CDR3 nucleotides: TGTGCCGCGGGCAGGGACAGGCGGGAGACCCAGTACTTC. Translating gives CAAGRDRRETQYF.

At least ten counts were recorded for this clonotype. CDR3 nucleotide sequence: TGTGCCAGCAGCCAAGTAGGGACTAGCGGGGGAAATGAGCAGTTCTTC. Amino acids: CASSQVGTSGGNEQFF. This sequence joins TRBV4-2 and TRBJ2-1; 14 bases match TRBD2. The germline gives CDR1 LGHNA, CDR2 YNFKEQ. The CDR3 contains 16 residues. Trimming took 1 base from V and 7 from J; bases not matched to a gene: 3.

The V and J genes are TRBV7-9 and TRBJ2-1; 15 bases match TRBD2. Per germline, CDR1 SEHNR and CDR2 FQNEAQ (reference sequence). Unmatched junction bases numbered 5, after V lost 7 bases and J lost 1 base. There are 17 residues in the CDR3. The CDR3: CASNLGTSGGSYNEQFF. CDR3 in DNA: TGTGCCAGCAACTTGGGGACTAGCGGGGGGTCCTACAATGAGCAGTTCTTC.

This clonotype appeared many times. V gene TRBV7-6 combines with J gene TRBJ2-1; D may be TRBD1 (6 bases). Trimming stripped 5 bases from V and 0 bases from J, with 11 bases between. Germline V gene data show CDR1 as SGHVS and CDR2 as FNYEAQ. This CDR3 comprises 15 residues. DNA of the CDR3: TGTGCCAGCAGCCAAGCAGGGGACTCCTACAATGAGCAGTTCTTC. This gives the protein CASSQAGDSYNEQFF.

The gene calls are TRBV13 and TRBJ1-6, with 9 bases identical to TRBD1. Germline V gene data show CDR1 as PRHDT and CDR2 as FYEKMQ (reference sequence). V lost 5 bases, J lost 9 bases, and 8 bases stayed unmatched. The CDR3 runs to 15 residues. The CDR3 nucleotides are TGTGCCAGCAGCCCCGGACAGGGGCGGGTTTCACCCCTCCACTTT. It yields the protein CASSPGQGRVSPLHF. Drawing the rest from reference TRBV13 and TRBJ1-6, the complete variable domain is AAGVIQSPRHLIKEKRETATLKCYPIPRHDTVYWYQQGPGQDPQFLISFYEKMQSDKGSIPDRFSAQQFSDYHSELNMSSLELGDSALYFCASSPGQGRVSPLHFGNGTRLTVT.

The chain links TRBV6-5 to TRBJ2-2, with D perhaps TRBD1 (6 bases). The CDR3 has 15 amino acids. Between the trimmed V and J ends, which lost 6 bases and 0 bases, there was a span of 11 bases. CDR1 MNHEY and CDR2 SVGAGI come from the germline V gene. CDR3 in DNA: TGTGCCAGCAGCCGAGGGGGTCCGAACACCGGGGAGCTGTTTTTT. It encodes CASSRGGPNTGELFF.

This clonotype was seen a few times. This chain connects TRBV5-4 to TRBJ2-4; D ambiguous. The CDR3 loop spans 15 amino acids. Germline loops: CDR1 SGHNT, CDR2 YYREEE (reference sequence). V dropped 3 bases and J dropped 0 bases, with 10 bases sitting between them. The CDR3 bases are TGTGCCAGCAGCTCCTACAGTGAAGCCAAAAACATTCAGTACTTC. Its translation is CASSSYSEAKNIQYF.

The rearrangement links TRBV6-2 or TRBV6-3 to TRBJ2-6; 7 bases match TRBD1. V was clipped by 8 bases and J by 0 bases; unmatched bases: 7. This CDR3 comprises 16 residues. CDR1 and CDR2 from the germline V gene are MNHEY and SVGEGT. The CDR3 loop is CASADRVRSGANVLTF. CDR3 bases: TGTGCCAGCGCTGACAGGGTTCGCTCTGGGGCCAACGTCCTGACTTTC.

In its sample, this clonotype was seen a few times. V usage is TRBV3-1 and J usage is TRBJ2-5; the D call may be TRBD1 or TRBD2 (6 bases each). Trimming shortened V by 1 base and J by 6 bases, and 18 bases separated the two germline ends. This CDR3 region has 16 residues. CDR1 LGHDT and CDR2 YNNKEL come from the germline V gene (reference sequence). As DNA, the CDR3 is TGTGCCAGCAGCCAAGGCAGGGGACTGGGTTTGCAGACCCAGTACTTC. Translation: CASSQGRGLGLQTQYF.

Only a few counts were recorded for this clonotype. The V call is TRBV27, the J call TRBJ1-1; D might be TRBD1 (5 bases). Germline CDR1 reads MNHEY; CDR2 reads SMNVEV (reference sequence). CDR3 size: 14 residues. The V end lost 3 bases, the J end lost 4 bases, and 12 bases lay between the germline ends. CDR3 DNA sequence: TGTGCCAGCAGTTTTCAAAGGGGAGGCACTGAAGCTTTCTTT. Its protein product is CASSFQRGGTEAFF.

This clonotype was seen a few times. The V call is TRBV20-1, the J call TRBJ1-4; D unclear. From germline, CDR1 is DFQATT and CDR2 SNEGSKA (reference sequence). The CDR3 runs 15 residues. Between the trimmed V and J ends, which lost 5 bases and 0 bases, there was a span of 13 bases. The CDR3 DNA follows: TGCAGTGCTCCAAGGCCGGGGTCAACTAATGAAAAACTGTTTTTT. It codes for CSAPRPGSTNEKLFF.

This chain joins TRBV5-6 and TRBJ2-5; TRBD1 matches at 7 bases. Trimming at V came to 4 bases and at J to 6 bases, leaving 6 bases not matched to a gene. Germline V gene data show CDR1 as SGHDT and CDR2 as YYEEEE. The CDR3 sequence is 13 residues long. The CDR3 bases are TGTGCCAGCAGCCTCAGACAGGGCCAGACCCAGTACTTC. Amino acids: CASSLRQGQTQYF.

This clonotype was seen more than once but under ten times. The genes are TRBV12-3 or TRBV12-4 and TRBJ1-4, with no clear D. The V end lost 9 bases, the J end lost 10 bases, and 15 bases lay between the germline ends. The CDR3 covers 12 residues. Here the CDR3 reads CASSSDTRKLFF. The CDR3 DNA sequence: TGTGCCAGTTCGTCGGATACTCGAAAACTGTTTTTT.

This clonotype was seen at least ten times. The chain combines TRBV4-3 with TRBJ2-3; D possibly uses TRBD1 or TRBD2 (6 bases each). Deletions cut 1 base from V and 2 bases from J, with 10 bases between. Germline V gene lookup returns CDR1 LGHNA and CDR2 YSLEER. The CDR3 totals 15 residues. This CDR3 reads CASSQASGATDTQYF. As DNA, the CDR3 is TGCGCCAGCAGCCAAGCGTCGGGGGCCACAGATACGCAGTATTTT.

This rearrangement joins TRBV9 to TRBJ2-2, with D unclear. Germline CDR1 is SGDLS and CDR2 is YYNGEE. Between the trimmed V and J ends, which lost 0 bases and 3 bases, there was a span of 9 bases. The CDR3 totals 15 residues. CDR3 loop: CASSVAPQYTGELFF. Here the CDR3 DNA reads TGTGCCAGCAGCGTAGCACCTCAGTACACCGGGGAGCTGTTTTTT.

V usage is TRBV4-3 and J usage is TRBJ1-3, with 8 bases aligning to TRBD1. This CDR3 region has 17 residues. Germline lookup yields CDR1 LGHNA and CDR2 YSLEER. The V gene end was trimmed by 0 bases and the J gene end by 2 bases; junction bases not matched to a gene: 6. Written as DNA, the CDR3 is TGCGCCAGCAGCCAAGAAGGACAGGGAAAAGCTGGAAACACCATATATTTT. Amino acids: CASSQEGQGKAGNTIYF.

The chain recombines TRBV6-2 or TRBV6-3 with TRBJ2-1; maybe TRBD1 (5 bases). The germline gives CDR1 MNHEY, CDR2 SVGEGT. Trimming stripped 5 bases from V and 15 bases from J, with 20 bases between. This CDR3 has 13 amino acids. The CDR3 DNA reads TGTGCCAGCAGTAGCCTCCCGACAGCCTCTTGGTTCTTC. Translating gives CASSSLPTASWFF.

The chain joins TRBV6-1 to TRBJ1-2; D remains ambiguous. The CDR3 length is 14 residues. The V and J ends lost 7 bases and 4 bases respectively, with 16 bases between them. Looked up from germline, CDR1 is MNHNS and CDR2 is SASEGT. The chain's CDR3 is CASIRRDKTYGYTF. CDR3 nucleotide sequence: TGTGCCAGCATCCGCCGCGACAAGACCTATGGCTACACCTTC.

This chain connects TRBV20-1 to TRBJ1-6; weak D call: TRBD1 (6 bases). The CDR3 length is 13 residues. V shed 6 bases and J shed 7 bases, with 13 bases lying between them. CDR1 is DFQATT, CDR2 SNEGSKA, per germline (reference sequence). DNA for the CDR3: TGCAGTGCAACAGCCGACAGGAATTCACCCCTCCACTTT. Translation: CSATADRNSPLHF.

V usage is TRBV4-2 and J usage is TRBJ2-3; D unclear. The V gene's germline CDR1 is LGHNA and CDR2 YNFKEQ. The CDR3 length is 13 residues. Trimming cost V 3 bases and J 2 bases, with 6 bases left between them. The CDR3, as DNA: TGTGCCAGCAGCCAGTTAGCCACAGATACGCAGTATTTT. This gives the protein CASSQLATDTQYF.

In its sample, this clonotype was seen a few times. The CDR3 spells CSARVQGPGSGNQPQHF. CDR3 DNA sequence: TGCAGTGCTAGGGTCCAAGGCCCTGGGTCCGGCAATCAGCCCCAGCATTTT. The chain joins TRBV20-1 to TRBJ1-5; D is undetermined. V lost 3 bases to trimming and J lost 2 bases, with 20 bases between them. Germline loops: CDR1 DFQATT, CDR2 SNEGSKA (reference sequence). The CDR3 covers 17 residues.

The table lists this clonotype with many counts. CDR3 bases: TGCAGCGTTGCCTGGCGGCCGGACACAGATACGCAGTATTTT. Translating it yields CSVAWRPDTDTQYF. The genes are TRBV29-1 and TRBJ2-3; D is uncertain. Germline V gene data show CDR1 as SQVTM and CDR2 as ANQGSEA. The V end was cut by 4 bases, the J end by 2 bases, with 13 bases between. This CDR3 spans 14 amino acids.

The chain carries TRBV6-2 or TRBV6-3 and TRBJ2-1; the D is unclear. Germline V gene data show CDR1 as MNHEY and CDR2 as SVGEGT. V dropped 8 bases and J dropped 6 bases, with 17 bases sitting between them. The CDR3 runs 14 residues. In nucleotides, the CDR3 is TGTGCCAGCTCTTGGGCTTTCTGGGGCAATGAGCAGTTCTTC. Translating it yields CASSWAFWGNEQFF.

This clonotype turned up a few times. This chain uses TRBV7-9 with TRBJ2-6; no reliable D call. The length of the CDR3 is 14 residues. With 4 bases removed from V and 3 bases from J, the gap between germline ends came to 7 bases. Germline assignment: CDR1 SEHNR and CDR2 FQNEAQ (reference sequence). In nucleotides, the CDR3 is TGTGCCAGCAGCTATCGTGATGGGGCCAACGTCCTGACTTTC. Its protein product is CASSYRDGANVLTF.

The rearrangement joins TRBV7-2 to TRBJ1-2, with TRBD1 identical over 7 bases. Germline V gene data show CDR1 as SGHTA and CDR2 as FQGNSA. V lost 5 bases, J lost 0 bases, and 3 bases stayed unmatched. This CDR3 has 14 residues. CDR3 in amino acids: CASSLQGTNYGYTF. The DNA of the CDR3 is TGTGCCAGCAGCCTACAGGGGACTAACTATGGCTACACCTTC.

The V call is TRBV2, the J call TRBJ1-5; D unclear. V was cut by 3 bases and J by 5 bases, with 11 bases left in between. The CDR3 sequence is 14 residues long. Germline V gene data show CDR1 as SNHLY and CDR2 as FYNNEI. The CDR3, as DNA: TGTGCCAGCAGTGAGGGTTGGGGTGATCAGCCCCAGCATTTT. Protein sequence: CASSEGWGDQPQHF.